The rows below give T cell receptor beta chains drawn from one sample of a study of OX40 agonist ivuxolimab in advanced cancers. Assay used: immunoSEQ multiplex PCR; TCRdb lists only in-frame clones, some missing. The table includes some 40,000 clones, just under 95% detected once. This specimen was CD4+ or CD8+ T cells sorted from blood, taken in a trial of the OX40 agonist ivuxolimab. All receptors derive from an adult with an advanced solid tumor such as melanoma, head and neck, liver or kidney cancer. The CDR3 runs from the conserved cysteine through the conserved F or W. Fields, in order: V gene, D gene, J gene, clone size, CDR3 protein, CDR3 DNA. The D gene is left open where the match is weak. Clone size is stated in some rows and not others, as once, few, many or a class when expanded.

V: TRBV27
D: .
J: TRBJ2-3
size: .
CDR3: CASTLAADTQYF
DNA: TGTGCCAGCACCCTAGCAGCAGATACGCAGTATTTT

V: TRBV5-4
D: .
J: TRBJ2-5
size: .
CDR3: CASSLIGGWDQETQYF
DNA: TGTGCCAGCAGCTTGATAGGAGGGTGGGACCAAGAGACCCAGTACTTC

V: TRBV5-1
D: .
J: TRBJ2-5
size: .
CDR3: CASGNQETQYF
DNA: TGCGCCAGCGGGAATCAAGAGACCCAGTACTTC

V: TRBV11-2
D: .
J: TRBJ2-2
size: .
CDR3: CASPLGISNTGELFF
DNA: TGTGCCAGCCCCCTGGGCATATCGAACACCGGGGAGCTGTTTTTT

V: TRBV11-2
D: .
J: TRBJ2-3
size: .
CDR3: CASSFLTGEGSDTQYF
DNA: TGTGCCAGCAGCTTTCTCACAGGGGAGGGGTCAGATACGCAGTATTTT

V: TRBV7-9
D: .
J: TRBJ2-7
size: .
CDR3: CASSSTASYEQYF
DNA: TGTGCCAGCAGCTCGACTGCCTCCTACGAGCAGTACTTC

V: TRBV27
D: .
J: TRBJ1-5
size: .
CDR3: CASSGRNQPQHF
DNA: TGTGCCAGCAGTGGACGGAATCAGCCCCAGCATTTT

V: TRBV18
D: TRBD2
J: TRBJ2-7
size: .
CDR3: CASSGGGPYEQYF
DNA: TGTGCCAGTTCCGGGGGGGGACCCTACGAGCAGTACTTC

V: TRBV5-5
D: .
J: TRBJ2-1
size: .
CDR3: CASSPSLYNEQFF
DNA: TGTGCCAGCAGCCCTAGCCTTTACAATGAGCAGTTCTTC

V: TRBV30
D: .
J: TRBJ2-7
size: .
CDR3: CAGGGNPHEQYF
DNA: TGTGCTGGTGGAGGTAACCCACACGAGCAGTACTTC

V: TRBV28
D: TRBD2
J: TRBJ2-2
size: .
CDR3: CASSWLAGGNTGELFF
DNA: TGTGCCAGCAGTTGGTTGGCGGGGGGAAACACCGGGGAGCTGTTTTTT

V: TRBV7-6
D: TRBD1
J: TRBJ2-2
size: .
CDR3: CASSLVQGATGELFF
DNA: TGTGCCAGCAGCTTAGTACAGGGGGCGACCGGGGAGCTGTTTTTT

V: TRBV27
D: .
J: TRBJ2-7
size: .
CDR3: CASSWASSYEQYF
DNA: TGTGCCAGCAGTTGGGCTTCTTCCTACGAGCAGTACTTC

V: TRBV29-1
D: .
J: TRBJ2-2
size: .
CDR3: CSVRPGELFF
DNA: TGCAGCGTTCGTCCCGGGGAGCTGTTTTTT

V: TRBV6-1
D: .
J: TRBJ2-1
size: .
CDR3: CASSESGVSRSNEQFF
DNA: TGTGCCAGCAGTGAAAGCGGTGTTAGCCGGTCCAATGAGCAGTTCTTC

V: TRBV11-2
D: TRBD1
J: TRBJ2-5
size: .
CDR3: CASSNTGQGETQYF
DNA: TGTGCCAGCAGTAATACGGGACAGGGTGAGACCCAGTACTTC

V: TRBV7-2
D: .
J: TRBJ2-7
size: .
CDR3: CASSLAGGLPGEQYF
DNA: TGTGCCAGCAGCTTAGCCGGGGGGCTGCCTGGGGAGCAGTACTTC

V: TRBV7-9
D: TRBD1
J: TRBJ1-3
size: .
CDR3: CASSLEFTGGSGNTIYF
DNA: TGTGCCAGCAGCTTAGAGTTTACAGGGGGCTCTGGAAACACCATATATTTT

V: TRBV7-8
D: TRBD2
J: TRBJ2-7
size: .
CDR3: CASSPGLPPYEQYF
DNA: TGTGCCAGCAGCCCGGGACTACCCCCCTACGAGCAGTACTTC

V: TRBV9
D: .
J: TRBJ2-7
size: .
CDR3: CASSVGVSYEQYF
DNA: TGTGCCAGCAGCGTAGGTGTCAGCTACGAGCAGTACTTC

V: TRBV30
D: .
J: TRBJ2-2
size: .
CDR3: CAWSYRAGELFF
DNA: TGTGCCTGGAGTTACCGGGCCGGGGAGCTGTTTTTT

V: TRBV7-9
D: .
J: TRBJ2-7
size: .
CDR3: CASSLADGTLSYEQYF
DNA: TGTGCCAGCAGCTTAGCTGACGGGACTCTCTCCTACGAGCAGTACTTC

V: TRBV6-1
D: .
J: TRBJ1-5
size: .
CDR3: CASSEGGRDNQPQHF
DNA: TGTGCCAGCAGTGAGGGAGGGAGGGACAATCAGCCCCAGCATTTT

V: TRBV5-1
D: TRBD1
J: TRBJ1-2
size: .
CDR3: CASSSVGTGDHTF
DNA: TGCGCCAGCAGCTCCGTCGGGACAGGGGACCACACCTTC

V: TRBV13
D: TRBD1
J: TRBJ2-1
size: .
CDR3: CASSLTGVQFF
DNA: TGTGCCAGCAGCTTGACAGGGGTGCAGTTCTTC

V: TRBV5-1
D: .
J: TRBJ2-7
size: once
CDR3: CASSLEGLTYEQYF
DNA: TGCGCCAGCAGCTTGGAGGGACTTACCTACGAGCAGTACTTC

V: TRBV5-8
D: TRBD1
J: TRBJ2-3
size: .
CDR3: CASSSKGQGVTDTQYF
DNA: TGTGCCAGCAGCTCGAAGGGACAGGGGGTAACAGATACGCAGTATTTT

V: TRBV29-1
D: TRBD2
J: TRBJ2-5
size: .
CDR3: CSSWGTSGYQETQYF
DNA: TGCAGCAGTTGGGGGACTAGCGGGTACCAAGAGACCCAGTACTTC

V: TRBV15
D: .
J: TRBJ2-1
size: .
CDR3: CATSRDLGGGVEQFF
DNA: TGTGCCACCAGCAGAGATCTGGGAGGAGGAGTTGAGCAGTTCTTC

V: TRBV28
D: TRBD2
J: TRBJ2-5
size: .
CDR3: CASSGTSGKETQYF
DNA: TGTGCCAGCAGTGGGACTAGCGGAAAAGAGACCCAGTACTTC

V: TRBV6-1
D: .
J: TRBJ2-5
size: .
CDR3: CASIAAIRQETQYF
DNA: TGTGCCAGCATAGCCGCGATTCGCCAAGAGACCCAGTACTTC

V: TRBV28
D: .
J: TRBJ1-5
size: .
CDR3: CATSHGGGQPQHF
DNA: TGTGCCACCAGTCACGGGGGTGGCCAGCCCCAGCATTTT

V: TRBV27
D: .
J: TRBJ1-2
size: once
CDR3: CASSLSQNYGYTF
DNA: TGTGCCAGCAGTTTATCACAGAACTATGGCTACACCTTC

V: TRBV19
D: TRBD1
J: TRBJ2-2
size: .
CDR3: CASSIRDRVLSLSPGELFF
DNA: TGTGCCAGTAGTATAAGGGACAGGGTCCTAAGTCTCTCTCCCGGGGAGCTGTTTTTT

V: TRBV15
D: .
J: TRBJ2-1
size: .
CDR3: CATSRDWNRRSDNEQFF
DNA: TGTGCCACCAGCAGAGATTGGAATAGGCGTTCGGACAATGAGCAGTTCTTC

V: TRBV27
D: .
J: TRBJ2-1
size: .
CDR3: CASSLSGWDEQFF
DNA: TGTGCCAGCAGTTTATCGGGCTGGGATGAGCAGTTCTTC

V: TRBV29-1
D: .
J: TRBJ2-1
size: .
CDR3: CSQGRYNEQFF
DNA: TGCAGTCAGGGGAGGTACAATGAGCAGTTCTTC

V: TRBV9
D: TRBD1
J: TRBJ2-5
size: .
CDR3: CASSQGQGLQETQYF
DNA: TGTGCCAGCAGCCAAGGACAGGGCCTGCAAGAGACCCAGTACTTC

V: TRBV27
D: .
J: TRBJ2-7
size: .
CDR3: CASSLAKSYEQYF
DNA: TGTGCCAGCAGTTTAGCGAAGAGCTACGAGCAGTACTTC

V: TRBV6-4
D: .
J: TRBJ1-1
size: few
CDR3: CASSDTTGSEAFF
DNA: TGTGCCAGCAGTGATACAACAGGATCTGAAGCTTTCTTT

V: TRBV7-9
D: TRBD1
J: TRBJ2-7
size: .
CDR3: CASSLEGQGKYEQYF
DNA: TGTGCCAGCAGCTTAGAGGGACAGGGGAAGTACGAGCAGTACTTC

V: TRBV7-9
D: .
J: TRBJ1-2
size: once
CDR3: CATVPGYGYGYTF
DNA: TGTGCCACGGTTCCAGGGTACGGCTATGGCTACACCTTC

V: TRBV30
D: .
J: TRBJ2-5
size: .
CDR3: CACLASDQETQYF
DNA: TGTGCCTGCCTCGCCTCAGACCAAGAGACCCAGTACTTC

V: TRBV7-8
D: .
J: TRBJ1-4
size: .
CDR3: CASSFPEGQEKLFF
DNA: TGTGCCAGCAGCTTCCCGGAGGGGCAAGAAAAACTGTTTTTT

V: TRBV9
D: .
J: TRBJ2-1
size: .
CDR3: CASSPDRALSSYNEQFF
DNA: TGTGCCAGCAGCCCAGACCGGGCTCTTAGCTCCTACAATGAGCAGTTCTTC

V: TRBV6-1
D: TRBD1
J: TRBJ2-7
size: .
CDR3: CASSLSQGAVLEQYF
DNA: TGTGCCAGCAGTTTATCCCAGGGGGCGGTTCTCGAGCAGTACTTC

V: TRBV4-1
D: TRBD2
J: TRBJ2-7
size: .
CDR3: CASSQGLGYEQYF
DNA: TGCGCCAGCAGCCAGGGACTAGGCTACGAGCAGTACTTC

V: TRBV19
D: TRBD2
J: TRBJ2-1
size: .
CDR3: CASSIDAGESYNEQFF
DNA: TGTGCCAGTAGTATAGATGCGGGGGAATCCTACAATGAGCAGTTCTTC